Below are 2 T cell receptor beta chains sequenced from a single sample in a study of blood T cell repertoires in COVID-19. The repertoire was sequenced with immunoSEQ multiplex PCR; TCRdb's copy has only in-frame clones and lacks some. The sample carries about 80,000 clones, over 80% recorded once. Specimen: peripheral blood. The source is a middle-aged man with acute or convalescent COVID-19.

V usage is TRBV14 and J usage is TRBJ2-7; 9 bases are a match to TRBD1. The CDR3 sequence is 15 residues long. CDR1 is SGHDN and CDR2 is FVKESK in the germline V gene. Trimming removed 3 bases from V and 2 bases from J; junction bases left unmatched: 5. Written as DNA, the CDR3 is TGTGCCAGCAGCCACCGGACAGGGGATACCTACGAGCAGTACTTC. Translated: CASSHRTGDTYEQYF.

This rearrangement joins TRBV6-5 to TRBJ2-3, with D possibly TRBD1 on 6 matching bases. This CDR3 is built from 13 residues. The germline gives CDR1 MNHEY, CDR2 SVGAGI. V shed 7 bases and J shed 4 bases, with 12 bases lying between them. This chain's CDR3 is CASKRQASDTQYF. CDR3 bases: TGTGCCAGCAAGAGACAGGCTTCAGATACGCAGTATTTT.